The source of this T cell receptor (beta chain) is a study of CD4 T cell repertoires in COVID-19. As for the study in general: Relabeled CFSE-low cells, IL-2-expanded for more than 9 days, met spikes from other coronaviruses. Study findings and constraints: Between about 6.5 and 26% of SARS-CoV-2 clonotypes also appeared in SARS-CoV and/or HKU1 spike cultures. Sharing of several most expanded SARS-CoV-2-reactive clonotypes across memory subsets suggested intraclonal diversification.

Profiled with immunoSEQ multiplex PCR; TCRdb holds only in-frame clones, not every one. The table lists 20,000 to 30,000 clones, 93% of them singletons. The memory T cells were sequenced right after ex vivo isolation, without culture. V was pared by 5 bases and J by 7 bases, with 10 bases of the junction left unmatched. The CDR3 has 14 amino acids. Germline V lookup: CDR1 SGHTA, CDR2 FQGNSA. Turning to this clone: The antigen is undetermined.

The chain has TRBV7-2 and TRBJ1-2; TRBD1 agrees at 7 bases. Material: circulating follicular helper CD4+ T cells (cTfh) from blood, obtained before the COVID-19 pandemic. This sequence was found in a human donor who had COVID-19. The CDR3 DNA reads TGTGCCAGCAGCCCCGGAACCGGGACAGCTGGCTACACCTTC. As protein: CASSPGTGTAGYTF.